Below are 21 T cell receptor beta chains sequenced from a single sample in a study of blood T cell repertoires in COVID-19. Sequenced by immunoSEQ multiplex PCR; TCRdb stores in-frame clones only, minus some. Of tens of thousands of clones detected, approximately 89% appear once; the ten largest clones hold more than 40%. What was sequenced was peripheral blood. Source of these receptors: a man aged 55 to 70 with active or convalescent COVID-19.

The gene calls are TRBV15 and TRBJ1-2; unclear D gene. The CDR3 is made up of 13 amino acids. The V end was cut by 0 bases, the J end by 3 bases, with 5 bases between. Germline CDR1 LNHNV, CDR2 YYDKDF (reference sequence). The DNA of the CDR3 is TGTGCCACCAGCAGAGATCTACACTATGGCTACACCTTC. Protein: CATSRDLHYGYTF.

Here the CDR3 DNA reads TGTGCCAGCAGCGTGGGACTAGCTCTGAACACCGGGGAGCTGTTTTTT. Its translation is CASSVGLALNTGELFF. The V call is TRBV9, the J call TRBJ2-2, with 9 bases aligning to TRBD2. The trim removed 2 bases at V and 1 base at J, leaving 3 bases unmatched. This CDR3 is 16 amino acids long. Looked up from germline, CDR1 is SGDLS and CDR2 is YYNGEE.

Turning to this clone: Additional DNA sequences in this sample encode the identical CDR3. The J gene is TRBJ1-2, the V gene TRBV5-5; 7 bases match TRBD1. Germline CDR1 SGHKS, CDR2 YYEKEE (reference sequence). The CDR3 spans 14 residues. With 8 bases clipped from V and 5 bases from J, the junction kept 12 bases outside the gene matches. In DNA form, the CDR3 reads TGTGCCAGTAGTAAGGGACAGTTTACTTATGGCTACACCTTC. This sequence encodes CASSKGQFTYGYTF.

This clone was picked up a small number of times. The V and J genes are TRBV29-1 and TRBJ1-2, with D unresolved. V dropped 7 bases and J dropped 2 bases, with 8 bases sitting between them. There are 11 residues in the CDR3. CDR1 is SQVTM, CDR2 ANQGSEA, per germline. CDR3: CSGRVNYGYTF. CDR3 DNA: TGCAGCGGGAGGGTGAACTATGGCTACACCTTC. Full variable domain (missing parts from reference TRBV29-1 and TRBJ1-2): SAVISQKPSRDICQRGTSLTIQCQVDSQVTMMFWYRQQPGQSLTLIATANQGSEATYESGFVIDKFPISRPNLTFSTLTVSNMSPEDSSIYLCSGRVNYGYTFGSGTRLTVV.

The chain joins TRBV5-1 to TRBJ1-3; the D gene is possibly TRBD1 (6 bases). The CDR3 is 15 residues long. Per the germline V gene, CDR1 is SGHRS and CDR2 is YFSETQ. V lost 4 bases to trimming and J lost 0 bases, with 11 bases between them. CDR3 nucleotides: TGCGCCAGCAGCATGGGACACAGCTCTGGAAACACCATATATTTT. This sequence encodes CASSMGHSSGNTIYF.

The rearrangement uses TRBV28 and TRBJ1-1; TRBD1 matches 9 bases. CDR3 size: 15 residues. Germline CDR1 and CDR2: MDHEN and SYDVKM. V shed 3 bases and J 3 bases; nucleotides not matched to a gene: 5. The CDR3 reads CASSLIQGAYTEAFF. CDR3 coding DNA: TGTGCCAGCAGTTTGATACAGGGGGCTTACACTGAAGCTTTCTTT.

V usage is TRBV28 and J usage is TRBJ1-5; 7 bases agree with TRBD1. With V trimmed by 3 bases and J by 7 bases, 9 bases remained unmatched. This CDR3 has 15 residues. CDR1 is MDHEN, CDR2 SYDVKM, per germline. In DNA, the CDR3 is TGTGCCAGCAGTTTCTTGACAGGGAAGATACAGCCCCAGCATTTT. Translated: CASSFLTGKIQPQHF. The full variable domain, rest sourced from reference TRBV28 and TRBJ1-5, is DVKVTQSSRYLVKRTGEKVFLECVQDMDHENMFWYRQDPGLGLRLIYFSYDVKMKEKGDIPEGYSVSREKKERFSLILESASTNQTSMYLCASSFLTGKIQPQHFGDGTRLSIL.

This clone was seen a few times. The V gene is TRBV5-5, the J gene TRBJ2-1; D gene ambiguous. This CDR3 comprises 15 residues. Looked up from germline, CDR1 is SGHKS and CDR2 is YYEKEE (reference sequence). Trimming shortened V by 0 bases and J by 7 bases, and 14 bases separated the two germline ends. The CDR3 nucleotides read TGTGCCAGCAGCTTGGCCGCGCAGGCGATGAATGAGCAGTTCTTC. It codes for CASSLAAQAMNEQFF.

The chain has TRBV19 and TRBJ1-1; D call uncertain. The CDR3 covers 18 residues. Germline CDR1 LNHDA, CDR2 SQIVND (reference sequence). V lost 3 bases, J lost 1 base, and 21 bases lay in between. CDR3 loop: CASSIQSQHGGANTEAFF. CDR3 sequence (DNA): TGTGCCAGTAGTATCCAGTCCCAACATGGAGGTGCGAACACTGAAGCTTTCTTT.

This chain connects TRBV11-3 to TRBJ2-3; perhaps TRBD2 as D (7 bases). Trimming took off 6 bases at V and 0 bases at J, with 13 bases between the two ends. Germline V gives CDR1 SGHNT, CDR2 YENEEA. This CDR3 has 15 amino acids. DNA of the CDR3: TGTGCCAGCAGGGGGGGGACAACTAGCACAGATACGCAGTATTTT. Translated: CASRGGTTSTDTQYF.

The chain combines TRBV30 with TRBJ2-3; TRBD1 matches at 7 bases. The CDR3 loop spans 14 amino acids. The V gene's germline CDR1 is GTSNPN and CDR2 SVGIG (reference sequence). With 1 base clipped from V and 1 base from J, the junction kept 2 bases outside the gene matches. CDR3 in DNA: TGTGCCTGGAGTGCCGGACAGGGCACAGATACGCAGTATTTT. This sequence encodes CAWSAGQGTDTQYF.

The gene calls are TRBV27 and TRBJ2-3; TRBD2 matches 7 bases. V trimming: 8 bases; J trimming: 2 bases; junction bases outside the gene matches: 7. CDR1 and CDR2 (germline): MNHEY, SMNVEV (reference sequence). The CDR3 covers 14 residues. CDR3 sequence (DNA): TGTGCCAGCTCAGCGGGGAGTGACACAGATACGCAGTATTTT. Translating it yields CASSAGSDTDTQYF.

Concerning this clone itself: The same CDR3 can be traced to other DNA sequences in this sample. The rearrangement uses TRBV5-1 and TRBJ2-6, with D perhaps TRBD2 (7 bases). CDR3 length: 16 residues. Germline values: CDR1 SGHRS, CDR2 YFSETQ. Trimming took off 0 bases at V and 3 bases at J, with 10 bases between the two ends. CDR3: CASSLAGGRGANVLTF. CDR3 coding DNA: TGCGCCAGCAGCTTGGCCGGGGGGCGTGGGGCCAACGTCCTGACTTTC.

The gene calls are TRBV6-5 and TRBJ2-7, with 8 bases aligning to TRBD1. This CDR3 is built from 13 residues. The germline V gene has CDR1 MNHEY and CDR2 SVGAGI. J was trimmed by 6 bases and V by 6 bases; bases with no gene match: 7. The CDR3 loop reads CASSDPQGGEQYV. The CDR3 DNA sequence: TGTGCCAGCAGCGACCCACAGGGGGGCGAGCAGTACGTC.

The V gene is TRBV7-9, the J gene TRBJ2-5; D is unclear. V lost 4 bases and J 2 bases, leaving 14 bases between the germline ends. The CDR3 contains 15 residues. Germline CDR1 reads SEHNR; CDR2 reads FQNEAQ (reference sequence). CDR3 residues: CASSSTFDRQETQYF. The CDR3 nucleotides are TGTGCCAGCAGCTCCACCTTTGATAGACAAGAGACCCAGTACTTC.

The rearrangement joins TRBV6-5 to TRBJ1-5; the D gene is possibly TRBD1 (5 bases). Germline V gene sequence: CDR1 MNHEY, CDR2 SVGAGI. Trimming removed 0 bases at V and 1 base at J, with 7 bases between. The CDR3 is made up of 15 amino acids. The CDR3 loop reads CASSYSGGSNQPQHF. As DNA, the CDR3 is TGTGCCAGCAGTTACTCGGGGGGAAGCAATCAGCCCCAGCATTTT.

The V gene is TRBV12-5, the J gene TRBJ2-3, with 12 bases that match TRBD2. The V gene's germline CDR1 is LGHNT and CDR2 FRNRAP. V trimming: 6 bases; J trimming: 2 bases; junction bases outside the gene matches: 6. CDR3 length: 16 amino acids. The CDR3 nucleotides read TGTGCTAGTGGAGAGGGACTAGCGGGTAACACAGATACGCAGTATTTT. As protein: CASGEGLAGNTDTQYF.

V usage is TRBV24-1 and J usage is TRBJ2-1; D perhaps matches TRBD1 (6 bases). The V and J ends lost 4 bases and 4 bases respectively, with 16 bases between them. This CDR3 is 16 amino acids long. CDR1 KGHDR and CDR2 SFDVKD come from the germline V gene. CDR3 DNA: TGTGCCACCAGTGACTCCGGGACACCAGGATACAATGAGCAGTTCTTC. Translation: CATSDSGTPGYNEQFF.

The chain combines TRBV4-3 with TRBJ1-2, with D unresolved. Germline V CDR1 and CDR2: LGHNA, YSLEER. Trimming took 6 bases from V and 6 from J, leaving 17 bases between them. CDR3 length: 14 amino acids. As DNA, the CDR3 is TGCGCCAGCAGGAGGCAGCGGGGTGGGGATGGCTACACCTTC. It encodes CASRRQRGGDGYTF.

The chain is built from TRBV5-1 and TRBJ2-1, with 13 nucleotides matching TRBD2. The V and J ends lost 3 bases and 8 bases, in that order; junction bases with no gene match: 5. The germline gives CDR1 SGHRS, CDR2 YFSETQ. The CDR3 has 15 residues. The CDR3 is CASSWTSGSRYEQFF. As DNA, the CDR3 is TGCGCCAGCAGCTGGACTAGCGGGAGTAGATATGAGCAGTTCTTC.

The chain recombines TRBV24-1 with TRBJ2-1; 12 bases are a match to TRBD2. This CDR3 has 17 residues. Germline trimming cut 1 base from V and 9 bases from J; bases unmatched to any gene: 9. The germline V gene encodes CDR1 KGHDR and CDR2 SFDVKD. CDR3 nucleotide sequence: TGTGCCACCAGTGATTTAGCGACTAGCGGGAGAAATCCTGAGCAGTTCTTC. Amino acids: CATSDLATSGRNPEQFF.